The 18 T cell receptor beta chains below come from one sample, sequenced in a study of T cell repertoires in cytomegalovirus infection. From the reads, TCRdb called clonotypes with MiXCR, one entry per CDR3 protein. This table has approximately 500,000 distinct CDR3 sequences, about 26% appearing once. The specimen sequenced was PBMCs. The receptors here all came from a human donor in good health (CMV status not recorded). Some clones in this sample may be carry-over from other donors' samples.

The chain links TRBV5-4 to TRBJ2-3; perhaps D is TRBD1 or TRBD2 (5 bases each). Germline CDR1 is SGHNT and CDR2 is YYREEE (reference sequence). V lost 2 bases and J lost 8, with 9 bases in between. The CDR3 covers 12 residues. The chain's CDR3 is CASSFLGGTQYF. The CDR3 region has the DNA TGTGCCAGCAGCTTCCTTGGGGGTACGCAGTATTTT.

The chain joins TRBV24-1 to TRBJ2-3; D is perhaps TRBD1 (6 bases). This CDR3 has 16 residues. V gave up 5 bases and J gave up 0 bases, with 14 bases separating them. Germline CDR1 and CDR2: KGHDR and SFDVKD. Written as DNA, the CDR3 is TGTGCCACCAGTGGGGAACAGGGCTCTAGCACAGATACGCAGTATTTT. Translated, it gives CATSGEQGSSTDTQYF.

The CDR3 bases are TGTGCCAGCAGACAGGGGAGAGGGGGAGTCACAGATACGCAGTATTTT. Translating gives CASRQGRGGVTDTQYF. V usage is TRBV12-3 or TRBV12-4 and J usage is TRBJ2-3; 7 bases fit TRBD1. V shed 6 bases and J 2 bases; nucleotides not matched to a gene: 11. This CDR3 contains 16 residues.

The chain links TRBV6-5 to TRBJ1-1; 10 nucleotides line up with TRBD1. This CDR3 is built from 16 residues. CDR1 MNHEY and CDR2 SVGAGI come from the germline V gene. J was trimmed by 3 bases and V by 2 bases; bases with no gene match: 6. This CDR3 reads CASSYLIGTGDTEAFF. The CDR3 coding sequence is TGTGCCAGCAGTTACCTGATAGGGACAGGGGACACTGAAGCTTTCTTT.

V is TRBV6-2 or TRBV6-3 and J is TRBJ2-7; TRBD2 aligns across 7 bases. After removal of 6 bases from V and 4 bases from J, the junction contained 6 bases not matched to a gene. This CDR3 has 13 residues. CDR1 MNHEY and CDR2 SVGEGT come from the germline V gene. The CDR3 spells CASSTGLGYEQYF. CDR3 DNA: TGTGCCAGCAGCACTGGACTAGGATACGAGCAGTACTTC.

The rearrangement joins TRBV4-1 to TRBJ2-5; a weak D match, TRBD1 (5 bases). Trimming pared 1 base from V and 4 bases from J, leaving 19 bases between. Germline V gene sequence: CDR1 MGHRA, CDR2 YSYEKL. The CDR3 runs 17 residues. CDR3 nucleotide sequence: TGCGCCAGCAGCCAAGGGGGCTCTAGGGCCCCGGGAGAGACCCAGTACTTC. This encodes CASSQGGSRAPGETQYF.

This clonotype was recorded a few times. The chain combines TRBV11-3 with TRBJ2-7; possible D gene TRBD1, 6 bases. The germline V gene has CDR1 SGHNT and CDR2 YENEEA. With 6 bases removed from V and 3 bases from J, the gap between germline ends came to 15 bases. The CDR3 runs 14 residues. The CDR3 sequence is CASSTRTANYEQYV. The CDR3 region has the DNA TGTGCCAGCAGTACTAGGACAGCTAACTACGAGCAGTACGTC.

This clonotype was detected a few times. The V gene is TRBV28, the J gene TRBJ2-5; possible D gene TRBD1, 6 bases. This CDR3 has 16 residues. V lost 3 bases to trimming and J lost 4 bases, with 18 bases between them. Germline CDR1 and CDR2: MDHEN and SYDVKM. The CDR3 protein is CASSFYPGAGLETQYF. The CDR3 DNA sequence: TGTGCCAGCAGTTTCTACCCAGGGGCCGGCTTAGAGACCCAGTACTTC. The full variable domain, with the rest looked up from reference TRBV28 and TRBJ2-5, is DVKVTQSSRYLVKRTGEKVFLECVQDMDHENMFWYRQDPGLGLRLIYFSYDVKMKEKGDIPEGYSVSREKKERFSLILESASTNQTSMYLCASSFYPGAGLETQYFGPGTRLLVL.

This sequence joins TRBV7-6 and TRBJ2-7; unclear D gene. CDR1 is SGHVS, CDR2 FNYEAQ, per germline. Trimming took off 8 bases at V and 6 bases at J, with 5 bases between the two ends. The CDR3 contains 9 residues. The CDR3 DNA reads TGTGCCAGCGGAATCGAGCAGTACTTC. Protein sequence: CASGIEQYF.

J is TRBJ1-2 and V is TRBV18; D perhaps matches TRBD1 (5 bases). This CDR3 has 15 amino acids. Trimming removed 1 base at V and 8 bases at J, with 17 bases between. Germline CDR1 is KGHSH and CDR2 is LQKENI. CDR3 residues: CASSPLAREISGYTF. The CDR3 bases are TGTGCCAGCTCACCACTTGCCAGGGAGATTTCGGGCTACACCTTC.

V is TRBV6-5 and J is TRBJ1-2; D possibly corresponds to TRBD1 (6 bases). CDR1 MNHEY and CDR2 SVGAGI come from the germline V gene. Trimming removed 5 bases from V and 4 bases from J, with 11 bases in between. This CDR3 has 13 residues. The CDR3 DNA is TGTGCCAGCAGTGCGAGGACAGCCTATGGCTACACCTTC. Translating gives CASSARTAYGYTF.

This clonotype has only a few counts. The chain joins TRBV5-5 to TRBJ2-1, with 8 bases lining up with TRBD2. CDR1 SGHKS and CDR2 YYEKEE come from the germline V gene (reference sequence). Unmatched junction bases numbered 8, after V lost 0 bases and J lost 6 bases. CDR3 size: 16 residues. CDR3 bases: TGTGCCAGCAGCTTGGGAACGGGAGGGTACGGCAATGAGCAGTTCTTC. Amino acid sequence: CASSLGTGGYGNEQFF.

The table lists this clonotype with a few counts. The J gene is TRBJ1-1, the V gene TRBV12-3 or TRBV12-4; 8 bases line up with TRBD1. Losses at the gene ends were 5 bases for V and 4 bases for J; bases not matched to a gene: 6. This CDR3 contains 14 residues. CDR3: CASSSHRGFTEAFF. The CDR3 DNA reads TGTGCCAGCAGTAGCCACAGGGGGTTCACTGAAGCTTTCTTT.

This clonotype turned up a few times. The rearrangement joins TRBV2 to TRBJ2-5; D tentatively fits TRBD1 or TRBD2 (5 bases each). The germline V and J ends were trimmed by 0 bases and 5 bases, with 16 bases remaining between them. This CDR3 spans 16 amino acids. Germline lookup yields CDR1 SNHLY and CDR2 FYNNEI. CDR3 region: CASSEAIGTTAETQYF. In DNA form, the CDR3 reads TGTGCCAGCAGTGAAGCAATAGGGACCACAGCGGAGACCCAGTACTTC.

The J gene is TRBJ2-1, the V gene TRBV6-2 or TRBV6-3; D is perhaps TRBD2 (6 bases). CDR3 size: 16 residues. CDR1 and CDR2 from the germline V gene are MNHEY and SVGEGT. Trimming took off 0 bases at V and 3 bases at J, with 12 bases between the two ends. Here the CDR3 DNA reads TGTGCCAGCAGTTACTCGACGGGAGCGGTCTACAATGAGCAGTTCTTC. It yields the protein CASSYSTGAVYNEQFF.

The gene calls are TRBV7-3 and TRBJ2-3; no reliable D call. Trimming removed 5 bases from V and 0 bases from J, with 9 bases in between. Germline lookup yields CDR1 SGHTA and CDR2 FQGTGA. The CDR3 spans 14 residues. As DNA, the CDR3 is TGTGCCAGCAGCCCCCGGTCCAGCACAGATACGCAGTATTTT. This gives the protein CASSPRSSTDTQYF.

The sample holds many counts of this clonotype. The genes are TRBV7-2 and TRBJ2-1, with D tentatively TRBD2 (6 bases). The CDR3 contains 15 residues. Trimming took 1 base from V and 7 from J, leaving 14 bases between them. Germline-derived CDR1 and CDR2 are SGHTA and FQGNSA. The CDR3 DNA sequence: TGTGCCAGCAGCTTAGACGGGGGTGAGTGGAATGAGCAGTTCTTC. It translates to CASSLDGGEWNEQFF.

Many counts were recorded for this clonotype. The V gene is TRBV12-3 or TRBV12-4, the J gene TRBJ2-5; weak D call: TRBD2 (6 bases). The V end lost 6 bases, the J end lost 9 bases, and 17 bases lay between the germline ends. The CDR3 runs to 13 residues. CDR3 loop: CASSPTGPGAQYF. The DNA for the CDR3 is TGTGCCAGCAGCCCTACAGGACCGGGGGCCCAGTACTTC.